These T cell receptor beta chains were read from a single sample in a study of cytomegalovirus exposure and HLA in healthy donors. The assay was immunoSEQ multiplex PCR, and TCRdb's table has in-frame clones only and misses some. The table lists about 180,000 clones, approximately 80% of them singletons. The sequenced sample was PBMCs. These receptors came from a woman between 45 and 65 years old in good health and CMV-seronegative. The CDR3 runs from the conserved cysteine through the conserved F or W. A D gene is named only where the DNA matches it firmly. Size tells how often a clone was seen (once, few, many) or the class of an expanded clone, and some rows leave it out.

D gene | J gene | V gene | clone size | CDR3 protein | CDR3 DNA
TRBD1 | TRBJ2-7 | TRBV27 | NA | CASSFYFGQASYEQYF | TGTGCCAGCAGTTTCTACTTTGGACAGGCATCCTACGAGCAGTACTTC
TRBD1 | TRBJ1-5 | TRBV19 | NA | CASQTGAWGNQPQHF | TGTGCCAGCCAGACAGGGGCGTGGGGCAATCAGCCCCAGCATTTT
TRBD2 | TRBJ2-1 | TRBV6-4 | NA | CASSNHGGYNEQFF | TGTGCCAGCAGTAACCACGGGGGGTACAATGAGCAGTTCTTC
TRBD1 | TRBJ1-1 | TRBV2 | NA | CASSEVTGDLGAFF | TGTGCCAGCAGTGAAGTGACAGGGGACCTGGGGGCTTTCTTT
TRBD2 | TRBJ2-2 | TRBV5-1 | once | CASSLPWSSGRSTGELFF | TGCGCCAGCAGCCTGCCCTGGTCTAGCGGGAGGTCCACCGGGGAGCTGTTTTTT
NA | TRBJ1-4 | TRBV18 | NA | CASSPQQVNEKLFF | TGTGCCAGCTCACCACAACAAGTTAATGAAAAACTGTTTTTT
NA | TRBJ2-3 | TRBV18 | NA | CASSPKGRESTDTQYF | TGTGCCAGCTCACCAAAAGGACGGGAGAGCACAGATACGCAGTATTTT
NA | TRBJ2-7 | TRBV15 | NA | CATSRDPLGGSSYEQYF | TGTGCCACCAGCAGAGACCCCCTGGGGGGATCCTCCTACGAGCAGTACTTC
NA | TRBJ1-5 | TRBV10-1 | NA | CASNKRRWGTLNQPQHF | TGCGCCAGCAACAAACGGAGGTGGGGGACACTAAATCAGCCCCAGCATTTT
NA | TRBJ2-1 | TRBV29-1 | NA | CSVGGWGTKVNEQFF | TGCAGCGTTGGGGGTTGGGGGACAAAGGTGAATGAGCAGTTCTTC
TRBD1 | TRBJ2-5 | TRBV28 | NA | CASRLRQGAETQYF | TGTGCCAGCAGACTTAGACAGGGGGCAGAGACCCAGTACTTC
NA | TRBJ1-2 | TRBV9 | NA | CASSPRQSNYGYTF | TGTGCCAGCAGCCCCAGACAGAGTAACTATGGCTACACCTTC
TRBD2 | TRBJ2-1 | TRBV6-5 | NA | CASTRGGTNNEQFF | TGTGCCAGCACCCGGGGGGGGACAAACAATGAGCAGTTCTTC
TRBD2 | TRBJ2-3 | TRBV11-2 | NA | CASSLLSGSKVPDTQYF | TGTGCCAGCAGCTTACTCAGCGGGAGCAAGGTTCCAGATACGCAGTATTTT
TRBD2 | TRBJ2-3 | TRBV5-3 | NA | CARSFRLAGGNYTDTQYF | TGTGCCAGAAGCTTCCGACTAGCGGGGGGGAACTACACAGATACGCAGTATTTT
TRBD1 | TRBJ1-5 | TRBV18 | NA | CASSAEQGEQPQHF | TGTGCCAGCTCAGCCGAACAGGGGGAGCAGCCCCAGCATTTT
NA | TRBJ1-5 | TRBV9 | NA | CASSAVDGLNQPQHF | TGTGCCAGCAGCGCGGTGGATGGGCTAAATCAGCCCCAGCATTTT